A selection of T cell receptor beta chains follows, all from one sample in a study. TCRdb reanalysed the 5' RACE reads using MiXCR and keeps one entry per CDR3 protein. Here the sample spans roughly 55,000 distinct CDR3 sequences, roughly 22% being singletons. Material for sequencing was tumor-infiltrating naive CD4+ T cells sorted from the breast tumor. The origin of the receptors is a female donor with breast cancer. The CDR3 runs from the conserved cysteine through the conserved F or W. D genes are given only for firm matches. Clone size is given for some rows only: seen once, a few or many times, or a class if the clone is expanded.

cdr3_length: 13; d_call: TRBD2; clone_size: -; j_call: TRBJ2-7; v_call: TRBV7-7; cdr3_aa: CASSYGLAHEQYF; cdr3_nt: TGTGCTAGCAGCTACGGACTAGCGCACGAGCAGTACTTC
cdr3_length: 13; d_call: -; clone_size: -; j_call: TRBJ2-3; v_call: TRBV20-1; cdr3_aa: CSWTESSTDTQYF; cdr3_nt: TGCAGTTGGACAGAGTCTAGCACAGATACGCAGTATTTT
cdr3_length: 13; d_call: -; clone_size: -; j_call: TRBJ2-5; v_call: TRBV6-6; cdr3_aa: CAGSGLLQETQYF; cdr3_nt: TGTGCCGGAAGCGGGTTGCTACAAGAGACCCAGTACTTC
cdr3_length: 16; d_call: -; clone_size: few; j_call: TRBJ2-3; v_call: TRBV12-3/TRBV12-4; cdr3_aa: CASSLKTGPGADTQYF; cdr3_nt: TGTGCCAGCAGTTTAAAAACGGGGCCAGGGGCAGATACGCAGTATTTT
cdr3_length: 14; d_call: -; clone_size: -; j_call: TRBJ1-2; v_call: TRBV5-1; cdr3_aa: CASSSGTYEAGYTF; cdr3_nt: TGCGCCAGCAGCTCGGGCACCTACGAGGCGGGCTACACCTTC
cdr3_length: 17; d_call: TRBD1; clone_size: -; j_call: TRBJ1-1; v_call: TRBV7-6; cdr3_aa: CASSLGVGQGLNTEAFF; cdr3_nt: TGTGCCAGCAGCTTGGGTGTCGGACAGGGGCTGAACACTGAAGCTTTCTTT
cdr3_length: 12; d_call: -; clone_size: -; j_call: TRBJ1-1; v_call: TRBV29-1; cdr3_aa: CSVRDMYTEAFF; cdr3_nt: TGCAGCGTTAGGGATATGTACACTGAAGCTTTCTTT
cdr3_length: 18; d_call: TRBD1; clone_size: few; j_call: TRBJ1-6; v_call: TRBV12-3/TRBV12-4; cdr3_aa: CASSQLPSDRFYNSPLHF; cdr3_nt: TGTGCCAGCAGTCAACTTCCCTCGGACAGGTTCTATAATTCACCCCTCCACTTT
cdr3_length: 15; d_call: -; clone_size: -; j_call: TRBJ2-4; v_call: TRBV5-1; cdr3_aa: CASSLDPSAKNIQYF; cdr3_nt: TGCGCCAGCAGCTTGGACCCCTCGGCCAAAAACATTCAGTACTTC
cdr3_length: 14; d_call: TRBD1; clone_size: many; j_call: TRBJ2-7; v_call: TRBV7-7; cdr3_aa: CASSPGQGPYEQYF; cdr3_nt: TGTGCCAGCAGTCCAGGACAGGGCCCCTACGAGCAGTACTTC
cdr3_length: 14; d_call: -; clone_size: -; j_call: TRBJ1-1; v_call: TRBV3-1; cdr3_aa: CASSQEEGRTEVFF; cdr3_nt: TGTGCCAGCAGCCAAGAAGAGGGGAGGACTGAAGTTTTCTTT
cdr3_length: 18; d_call: TRBD1; clone_size: few; j_call: TRBJ2-6; v_call: TRBV5-1; cdr3_aa: CASSLGGQGLSGANVLTF; cdr3_nt: TGCGCCAGCAGCTTGGGGGGACAGGGCCTTTCGGGGGCCAACGTCCTGACTTTC
cdr3_length: 14; d_call: -; clone_size: -; j_call: TRBJ2-2; v_call: TRBV29-1; cdr3_aa: CSVENRANTGELFF; cdr3_nt: TGCAGCGTTGAGAATAGGGCGAACACCGGGGAGCTGTTTTTT
cdr3_length: 15; d_call: TRBD1; clone_size: few; j_call: TRBJ1-6; v_call: TRBV9; cdr3_aa: CASSPTGGENSPLHF; cdr3_nt: TGTGCCAGCAGCCCTACAGGGGGGGAGAATTCACCCCTCCACTTT
cdr3_length: 15; d_call: -; clone_size: -; j_call: TRBJ1-2; v_call: TRBV18; cdr3_aa: CASSHYLEGDYGYTF; cdr3_nt: TGTGCCAGCTCACACTACCTCGAGGGAGACTATGGCTACACCTTC
cdr3_length: 18; d_call: TRBD1; clone_size: -; j_call: TRBJ2-7; v_call: TRBV6-2/TRBV6-3; cdr3_aa: CAGSYPYLPGTVTYEQYF; cdr3_nt: TGTGCCGGCAGTTACCCTTACCTTCCCGGGACAGTAACCTACGAGCAGTACTTC
cdr3_length: 12; d_call: -; clone_size: few; j_call: TRBJ2-1; v_call: TRBV5-1; cdr3_aa: CASSIPANQQFF; cdr3_nt: TGCGCCAGCAGCATTCCGGCGAATCAGCAGTTCTTC
cdr3_length: 13; d_call: TRBD2; clone_size: -; j_call: TRBJ2-7; v_call: TRBV25-1; cdr3_aa: CASRRGSAYEQYF; cdr3_nt: TGTGCCAGCAGGCGGGGGAGCGCCTACGAGCAGTACTTC
cdr3_length: 15; d_call: -; clone_size: many; j_call: TRBJ1-3; v_call: TRBV5-1; cdr3_aa: CASSSRPVSGNTIYF; cdr3_nt: TGCGCCAGCAGTTCTAGGCCTGTTTCTGGAAACACCATATATTTT
cdr3_length: 13; d_call: -; clone_size: few; j_call: TRBJ2-3; v_call: TRBV7-3; cdr3_aa: CASSSGGTDTQYF; cdr3_nt: TGTGCCAGCAGCTCGGGGGGCACAGATACGCAGTATTTT
cdr3_length: 15; d_call: -; clone_size: few; j_call: TRBJ2-2; v_call: TRBV7-2; cdr3_aa: CASSTYPGMPGELFF; cdr3_nt: TGTGCCAGCAGCACGTACCCAGGGATGCCCGGGGAGCTGTTTTTT
cdr3_length: 15; d_call: TRBD1; clone_size: -; j_call: TRBJ2-7; v_call: TRBV6-5; cdr3_aa: CASRYRTGAPYEQYF; cdr3_nt: TGTGCCAGCAGATACAGGACAGGGGCACCCTACGAGCAGTACTTC
cdr3_length: 14; d_call: TRBD2; clone_size: few; j_call: TRBJ2-1; v_call: TRBV12-3/TRBV12-4; cdr3_aa: CASSSLAGYNEQFF; cdr3_nt: TGTGCCAGCAGTTCGCTAGCGGGCTACAATGAGCAGTTCTTC